The sequence of this TCR beta chain was determined in a study of cytomegalovirus exposure and HLA in healthy donors. Regarding the study as a whole: Later analysis found that TCR beta chains associated with HLA were more clonally expanded than other, equally common chains. Immune exposure was documented only through CMV serostatus.

The germline V gene has CDR1 SGHTA and CDR2 FQGNSA. Losses at the gene ends were 0 bases for V and 2 bases for J; bases not matched to a gene: 6. This CDR3 has 17 amino acids. As for this clone: Its specificity is unknown.

The PCR was carried out with 60 Vbeta primers and 13 Jbeta primers. The repertoire was sequenced with immunoSEQ multiplex PCR; TCRdb's copy has only in-frame clones and lacks some. The profile shows 85,000 to 130,000 clones, about 79% of them singletons. Sample: PBMCs. V usage is TRBV7-2 and J usage is TRBJ2-7; 11 bases fit TRBD2. The receptor comes from a female donor in good health and CMV-seropositive. The CDR3 reads CASSLAASGGPTYEQYF. For the CDR3, the DNA is TGTGCCAGCAGCTTAGCCGCTAGCGGGGGGCCTACCTACGAGCAGTACTTC.